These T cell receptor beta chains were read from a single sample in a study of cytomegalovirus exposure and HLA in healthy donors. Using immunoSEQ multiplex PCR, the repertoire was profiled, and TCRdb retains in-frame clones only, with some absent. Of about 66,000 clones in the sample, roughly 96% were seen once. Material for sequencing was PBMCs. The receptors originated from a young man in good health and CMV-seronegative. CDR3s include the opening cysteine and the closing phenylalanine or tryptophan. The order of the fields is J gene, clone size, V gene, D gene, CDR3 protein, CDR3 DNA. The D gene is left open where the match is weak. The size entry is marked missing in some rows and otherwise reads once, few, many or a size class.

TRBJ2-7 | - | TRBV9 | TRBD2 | CASSGGGEHEQYF | TGTGCCAGCAGCGGGGGAGGGGAGCACGAGCAGTACTTC
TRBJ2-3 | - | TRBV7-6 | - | CASSPLATASDTQYF | TGTGCCAGCAGCCCCCTAGCGACAGCCTCAGATACGCAGTATTTT
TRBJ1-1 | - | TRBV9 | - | CASSVGTANTEAFF | TGTGCCAGCAGCGTAGGGACAGCGAACACTGAAGCTTTCTTT
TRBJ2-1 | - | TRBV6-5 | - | CASRTGTRSYNEQFF | TGTGCCAGCAGAACCGGGACTCGCTCTTACAATGAGCAGTTCTTC
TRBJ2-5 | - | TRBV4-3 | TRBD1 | CASSQDITGGETQYF | TGCGCCAGCAGCCAAGATATAACAGGGGGGGAGACCCAGTACTTC
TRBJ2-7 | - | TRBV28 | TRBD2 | CASSILEPGLAGGSYEQYF | TGTGCCAGCAGTATCCTAGAACCGGGACTAGCGGGAGGTTCCTACGAGCAGTACTTC
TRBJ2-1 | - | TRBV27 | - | CASSLGGAGNEQFF | TGTGCCAGCAGTTTAGGGGGGGCAGGGAATGAGCAGTTCTTC
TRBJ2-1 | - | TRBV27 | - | CASSKLANEQFF | TGTGCCAGCAGCAAACTAGCCAATGAGCAGTTCTTC
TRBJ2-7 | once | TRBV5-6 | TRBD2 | CASSLASGGALTGEQYF | TGTGCCAGCAGCTTGGCCTCGGGGGGAGCCTTGACTGGGGAGCAGTACTTC
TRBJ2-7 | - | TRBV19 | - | CASSIGGSYEQYF | TGTGCCAGTAGTATCGGGGGCTCCTACGAGCAGTACTTC
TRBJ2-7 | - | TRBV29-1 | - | CSVDNTGTQGAGEQYF | TGCAGCGTTGATAATACAGGGACCCAGGGTGCTGGCGAGCAGTACTTC
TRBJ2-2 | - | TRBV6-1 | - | CASRWDTGNTGELFF | TGTGCCAGCAGGTGGGACACCGGCAACACCGGGGAGCTGTTTTTT
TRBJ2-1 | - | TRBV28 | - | CASSFPGLYNEQFF | TGTGCCAGCAGTTTTCCGGGACTTTACAATGAGCAGTTCTTC
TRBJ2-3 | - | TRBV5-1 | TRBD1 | CASSNGQGGALGLPDTQYF | TGCGCCAGCAGCAACGGACAGGGTGGAGCCCTTGGTCTCCCAGATACGCAGTATTTT
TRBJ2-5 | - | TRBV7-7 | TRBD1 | CASSPGQGYVTTQYF | TGTGCTAGCAGCCCAGGACAGGGATACGTAACGACCCAGTACTTC
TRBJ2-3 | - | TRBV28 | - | CASSLTGYTDTQYF | TGTGCCAGCAGTTTAACGGGGTACACAGATACGCAGTATTTT
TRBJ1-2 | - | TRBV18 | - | CASSPGGGDYGYTF | TGTGCCAGCTCACCAGGAGGGGGGGACTATGGCTACACCTTC
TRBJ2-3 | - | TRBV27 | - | CASSPLSRRSTDTQYF | TGTGCCAGCAGTCCCCTGTCGCGGAGATCCACAGATACGCAGTATTTT
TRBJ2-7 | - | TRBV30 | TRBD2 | CAWSKGLADEQYF | TGTGCCTGGAGCAAGGGACTAGCGGACGAGCAGTACTTC
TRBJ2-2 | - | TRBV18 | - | CASSRDLTGELFF | TGTGCCAGCTCTCGAGACTTGACCGGGGAGCTGTTTTTT
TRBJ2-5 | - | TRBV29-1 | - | CSVPQEGTGTQYF | TGCAGCGTCCCCCAAGAGGGCACGGGGACCCAGTACTTC
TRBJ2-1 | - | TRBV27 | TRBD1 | CASSLYRQGAGEQFF | TGTGCCAGCAGTTTGTACCGACAGGGGGCAGGAGAGCAGTTCTTC